The T cell receptor beta chain under discussion was sequenced for a study of T cell responses to AZD1222 COVID-19 vaccine. Study-level findings and limits: Regions 160-218 and 743-854 dominated among vaccine-associated CD4 TCRs spanning spike. After the peak T cell response, and only then, were repertoires sampled. Only a handful of AZD1222 recipients were seropositive at baseline. Rises in breadth and depth of Spike-specific TCRs came after two AZD1222 doses.

Trimming took 7 bases from V and 6 from J, leaving 10 bases between them. Germline V gene data show CDR1 as SNHLY and CDR2 as FYNNEI. CDR3 length equals 12 residues. TCRdb's copy holds only in-frame clones and misses some; the assay was immunoSEQ multiplex PCR. The sample lists some 150,000 clones, 87% occurring once. As concerns this clone: Its antigen remains unidentified.

Specimen: peripheral blood, collected 28 days after the second AZD1222 dose. J is TRBJ2-1 and V is TRBV2; tentatively, D is TRBD2 (5 bases). The TCR comes from an adult who received the AZD1222 COVID-19 vaccine. CDR3 sequence reads: CASKRASNEQFF. DNA of the CDR3: TGTGCCAGCAAGAGGGCGAGCAATGAGCAGTTCTTC.